This TCR beta chain derives from a study of T cells in Graves' hyperthyroidism and ophthalmopathy. V was trimmed by 2 bases and J by 0 bases, leaving 11 bases between them. This CDR3 is built from 15 residues. The germline V gene has CDR1 ENHRY and CDR2 SYGVKD. RNA transcripts were the template for amplifying TCR beta CDR3 regions. HTBI primers were the set used in a first-round RT-PCR of the TCR CDR3. TCRdb reprocessed the multiplex PCR reads via MiXCR and lists one record per CDR3 protein. There are about 540,000 distinct CDR3 sequences in the sample; around 46% occur only once, and roughly 7.7% lies in the top ten. The study left out patients who had uncontrolled infection, other autoimmune disease, pregnancy or lactation.

The rearrangement joins TRBV10-3 to TRBJ2-7, with D perhaps given as TRBD1 or TRBD2 (5 bases each). The TCR comes from a woman aged 18-35 years with Graves' hyperthyroidism. Sequencing was done on a sample of peripheral blood or thyroid tissue (not recorded which). The CDR3 region is CAISETPGTSYEQYF. Here the CDR3 DNA reads TGTGCCATCAGTGAGACTCCGGGGACCTCCTACGAGCAGTACTTC.